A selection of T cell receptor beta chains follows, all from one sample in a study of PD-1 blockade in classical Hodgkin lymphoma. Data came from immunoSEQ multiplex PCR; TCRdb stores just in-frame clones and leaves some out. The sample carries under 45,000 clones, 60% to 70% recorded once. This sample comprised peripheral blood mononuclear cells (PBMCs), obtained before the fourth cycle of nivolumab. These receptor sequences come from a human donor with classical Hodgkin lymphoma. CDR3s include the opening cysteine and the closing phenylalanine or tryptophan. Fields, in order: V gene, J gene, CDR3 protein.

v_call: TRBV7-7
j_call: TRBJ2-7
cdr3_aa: CASSLGDGNYEQYF

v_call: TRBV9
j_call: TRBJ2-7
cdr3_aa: CASSPRTGYAAEQYF

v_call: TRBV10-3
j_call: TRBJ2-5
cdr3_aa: CAISETRAGQETQYF

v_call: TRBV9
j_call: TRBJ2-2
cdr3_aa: CASSPGLANTGELFF

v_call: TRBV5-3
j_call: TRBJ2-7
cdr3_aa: CARSLEKGRWHEQYF

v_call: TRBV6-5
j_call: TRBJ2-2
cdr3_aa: CASSSYGSGTGELFF

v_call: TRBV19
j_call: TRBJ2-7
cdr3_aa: CASSIGLDYEQYF

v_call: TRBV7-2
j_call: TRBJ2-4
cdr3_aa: CASSLGQGGVSKNIQYF

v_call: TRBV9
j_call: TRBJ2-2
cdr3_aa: CASSVDSPGESISGELFF

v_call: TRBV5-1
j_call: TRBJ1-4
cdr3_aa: CASSSRGQQKNEKLFF

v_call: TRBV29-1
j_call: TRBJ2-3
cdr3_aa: CSVEGRLAGVGTDTQYF

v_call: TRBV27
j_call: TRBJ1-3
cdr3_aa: CASSLEGASGNTIYF

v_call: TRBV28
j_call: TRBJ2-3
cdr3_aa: CASSLRLGNTQYF

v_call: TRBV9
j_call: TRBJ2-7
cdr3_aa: CASSVDLGSYEQYF

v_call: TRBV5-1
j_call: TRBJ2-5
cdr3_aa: CASSFGRGGETQYF

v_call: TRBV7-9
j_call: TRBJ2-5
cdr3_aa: CASSSFGAPQETQYF

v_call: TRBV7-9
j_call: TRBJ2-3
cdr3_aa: CASSDSGTADTQYF

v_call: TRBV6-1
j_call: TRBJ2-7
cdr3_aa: CASLSGGLAGYEQYF

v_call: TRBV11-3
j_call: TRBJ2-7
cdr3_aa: CASSPQSSGSGEQYF

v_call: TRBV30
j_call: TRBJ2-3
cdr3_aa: CAWRTQTGGGDTQYF

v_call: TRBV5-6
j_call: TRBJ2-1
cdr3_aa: CASSLARGEDNEQFF

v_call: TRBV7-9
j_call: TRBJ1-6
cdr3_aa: CASSSTGNSPLHF

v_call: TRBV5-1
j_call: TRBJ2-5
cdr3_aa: CASSSEGGLETQYF

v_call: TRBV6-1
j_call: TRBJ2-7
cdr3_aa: CASRDRVRHEQYF

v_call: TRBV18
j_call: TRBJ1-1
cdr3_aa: CASSPRAGETEAFF

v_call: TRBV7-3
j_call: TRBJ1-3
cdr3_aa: CASSSAGGTIYF

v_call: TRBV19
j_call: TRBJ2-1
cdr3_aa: CASSNYNEQFF

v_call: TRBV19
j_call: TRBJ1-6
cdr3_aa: CASSIGLLRSPLHF

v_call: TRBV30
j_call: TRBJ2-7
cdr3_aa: CAWSAGGSSYEQYF

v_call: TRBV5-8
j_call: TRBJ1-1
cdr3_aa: CASSIPPTGNTEAFF

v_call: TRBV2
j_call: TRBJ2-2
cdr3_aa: CASSPIPGELFF

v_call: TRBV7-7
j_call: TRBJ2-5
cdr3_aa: CASSLNVEETQYF

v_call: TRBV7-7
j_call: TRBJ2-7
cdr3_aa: CASSRQADPYEQYF

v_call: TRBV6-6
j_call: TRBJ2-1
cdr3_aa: CASSYRNEQFF

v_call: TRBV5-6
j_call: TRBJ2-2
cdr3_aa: CASSSPRFSGGASGELFF

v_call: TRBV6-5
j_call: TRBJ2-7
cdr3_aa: CASSYRRFGSYEQYF

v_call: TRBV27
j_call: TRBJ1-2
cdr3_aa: CASSLNGGGGYTF

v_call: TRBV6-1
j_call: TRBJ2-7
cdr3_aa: CASSEALGQSTYEQYF

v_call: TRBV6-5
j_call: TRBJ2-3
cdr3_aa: CASSYAGPSTDTQYF

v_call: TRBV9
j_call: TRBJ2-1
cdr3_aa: CASSETASYNEQFF

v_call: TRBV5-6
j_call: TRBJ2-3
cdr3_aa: CASSHSGGARDTQYF

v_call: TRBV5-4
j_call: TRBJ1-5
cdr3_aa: CASSFSVPGQDNQPQHF

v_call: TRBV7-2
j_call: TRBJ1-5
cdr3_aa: CASSLVGQGNQPQHF

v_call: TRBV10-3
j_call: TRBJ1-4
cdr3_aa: CAISESDRNFATNEKLFF

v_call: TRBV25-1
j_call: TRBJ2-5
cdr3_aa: CASSEDRTAKFGTQYF

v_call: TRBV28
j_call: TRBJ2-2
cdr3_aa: CASSLLAGEITGELFF

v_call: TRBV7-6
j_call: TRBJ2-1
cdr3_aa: CASSSPLGGASYNEQFF

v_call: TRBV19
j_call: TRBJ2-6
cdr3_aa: CASSIAGTGGSFSGANVLTF

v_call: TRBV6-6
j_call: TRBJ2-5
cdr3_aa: CATRGSGTQYF

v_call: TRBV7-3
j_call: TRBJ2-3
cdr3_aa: CASSLQGLDTQYF

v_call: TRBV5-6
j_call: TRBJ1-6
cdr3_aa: CASSLGRWVSPLHF

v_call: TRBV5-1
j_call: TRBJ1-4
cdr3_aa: CASSPRGPTTTNEKLFF

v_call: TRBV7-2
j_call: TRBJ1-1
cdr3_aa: CASSLRSGNTEAFF

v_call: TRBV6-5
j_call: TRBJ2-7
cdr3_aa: CASSKYTGLYEQYF

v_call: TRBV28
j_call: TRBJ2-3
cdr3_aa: CASSLRDTSGTQYF